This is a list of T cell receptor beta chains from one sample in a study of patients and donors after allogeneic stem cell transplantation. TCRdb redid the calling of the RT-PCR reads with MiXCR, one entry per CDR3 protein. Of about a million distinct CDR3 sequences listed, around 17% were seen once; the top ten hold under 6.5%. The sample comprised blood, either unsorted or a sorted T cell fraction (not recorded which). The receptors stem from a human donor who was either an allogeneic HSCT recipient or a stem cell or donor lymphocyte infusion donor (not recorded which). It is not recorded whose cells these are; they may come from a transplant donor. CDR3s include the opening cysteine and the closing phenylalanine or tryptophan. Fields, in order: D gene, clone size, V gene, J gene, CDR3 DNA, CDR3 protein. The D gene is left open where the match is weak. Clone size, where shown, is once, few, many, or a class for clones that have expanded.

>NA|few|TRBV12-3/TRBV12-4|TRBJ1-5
TGTGCCAGCAGTTGGGGGGGGGGTCAGCCCCAGCATTTT
CASSWGGGQPQHF
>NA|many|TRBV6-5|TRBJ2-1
TGTGCCAGCAGTTACGATAGTAGCCGGGGTTCGGTCTGGTTC
CASSYDSSRGSVWF
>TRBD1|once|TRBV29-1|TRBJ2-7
TGCAGCGACGCAATAGGGACAGGGTCCCACGAGCAGTACTTC
CSDAIGTGSHEQYF
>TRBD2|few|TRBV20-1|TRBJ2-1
TGCAGTGCAGACACCTCCTCGGGACTAGTCGATGAGCAGTTCTTC
CSADTSSGLVDEQFF
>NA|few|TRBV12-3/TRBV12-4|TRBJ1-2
TGTGCCAGCAGCCCGGGACGCCGCTATGGCTACACCTTC
CASSPGRRYGYTF
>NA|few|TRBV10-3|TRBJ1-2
TGTGCCATCCCGGGACATCGTAACTATGGCTACACCTTC
CAIPGHRNYGYTF
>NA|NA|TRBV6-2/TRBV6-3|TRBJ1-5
TGTGCCAGCAGTTCGAGGTCCCTTACAAGGGTGCAGCCCCAGCATTTT
CASSSRSLTRVQPQHF
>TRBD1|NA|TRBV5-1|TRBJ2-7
TGCGCCAGCAGCTTGGGGGACAGGGGATTCTACGAGCAGTACTTC
CASSLGDRGFYEQYF
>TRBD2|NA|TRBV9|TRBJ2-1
TGTGCCAGCAGGGCCCCTAGCGGGGGACAATCTAACTACAATGAGCAGTTCTTC
CASRAPSGGQSNYNEQFF
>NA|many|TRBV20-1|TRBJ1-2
TGCAGTGCTAGACGACGTCTACAGGGAATAGGTGGCTACACCTTC
CSARRRLQGIGGYTF